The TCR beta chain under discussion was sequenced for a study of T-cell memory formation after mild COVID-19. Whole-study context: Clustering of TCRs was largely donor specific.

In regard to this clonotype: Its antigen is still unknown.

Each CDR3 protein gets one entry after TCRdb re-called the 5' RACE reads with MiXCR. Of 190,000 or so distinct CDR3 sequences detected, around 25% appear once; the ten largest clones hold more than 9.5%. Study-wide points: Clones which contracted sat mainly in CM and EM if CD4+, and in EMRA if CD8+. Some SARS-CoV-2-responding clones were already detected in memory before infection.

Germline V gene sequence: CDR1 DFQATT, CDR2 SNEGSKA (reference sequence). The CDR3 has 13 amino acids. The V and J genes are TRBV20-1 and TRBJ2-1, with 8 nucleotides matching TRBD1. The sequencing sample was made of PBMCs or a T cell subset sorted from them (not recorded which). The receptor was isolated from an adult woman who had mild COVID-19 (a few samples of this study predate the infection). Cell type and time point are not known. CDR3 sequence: CTGTGRGLPEQFF. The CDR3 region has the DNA TGCACCGGGACAGGAAGGGGTCTGCCTGAGCAGTTCTTC.